This T cell receptor beta chain was obtained from a study of T cell responses to AZD1222 COVID-19 vaccine. Whole-study results and caveats: Epitopes outside B.1.351 and B.1.1.7 mutated regions reportedly drew nearly half of spike TCRs. The repertoires were collected only after the peak T cell response.

Turning to this clone: What it binds is not known.

Trimming removed 0 bases at V and 6 bases at J, with 18 bases between. Germline V gene lookup returns CDR1 SGHRS and CDR2 YFSETQ. The CDR3 length is 16 residues. The repertoire was sequenced with immunoSEQ multiplex PCR; TCRdb's copy has only in-frame clones and lacks some. Seen here are approximately 120,000 clones, 93% observed once, and the top ten hold about 0.91%. The clonotype was recovered from an adult in good health. The chain couples TRBV5-1 to TRBJ1-2; D remains unclear. Sequencing used peripheral blood, obtained on day 0 of AZD1222 vaccination. The CDR3 spells CASSLVAELSRDGYTF. The CDR3 coding sequence is TGCGCCAGCAGCTTGGTCGCAGAATTATCCCGCGATGGCTACACCTTC.